Included here is one TCR beta chain sequence, with context. No antigen is known for it. This record comes from a study of T cells expressing NK-cell markers. In the study overall: Among the eight sequenced donors, seven tested HCMV-seropositive and one tested seronegative. General study findings and limits: Of CD8+ T cells, about 1.0-8% belonged to dominant NKG2C+ clonotypes in five to seven donors.

CDR1 and CDR2 (germline): KGHSH, LQKENI. The CDR3 runs 15 residues. From its re-call of the 5' RACE reads, TCRdb lists each CDR3 protein once, without DNA. The table for this sample gives fewer than 400,000 distinct CDR3 sequences. This clonotype originated in a woman aged 45 to 65 in good health. The sample taken for sequencing was blood T cells: a sorted CD56 or NKG2C T cell subset, CD4+ or CD8+ T cells, or bulk PBMC T cells (not recorded which). V usage is TRBV18 and J usage is TRBJ2-1; there is no DNA to check the TCRdb D call of TRBD2. CDR3 residues: CASSPIAGAYNEQFF.